This TCR beta chain came from a study of shared clonotypes between healthy human individuals. This CDR3 is built from 16 residues. CDR1 is SGHVS and CDR2 is FNYEAQ in the germline V gene. V dropped 0 bases and J dropped 0 bases, with 9 bases sitting between them. CD4+ cell separation produced CD45RA+ naive and CD45RA-negative memory subsets. Sequenced by immunoSEQ multiplex PCR; TCRdb stores in-frame clones only, minus some. The table lists over 850,000 clones, 75% to 85% of them singletons. The sample holds many counts of this clone. The J gene is TRBJ2-1, the V gene TRBV7-6; D ambiguous. The sequence was obtained from a man younger than 30 in good health. Some clones in this sample may be carry-over from other donors' samples. The specimen was memory CD4+ T cells from PBMCs. Subset meaning: CD45RA-negative fraction. The CDR3, as DNA: TGTGCCAGCAGCTTAGCAGGGTCCACCTCCTACAATGAGCAGTTCTTC. It codes for CASSLAGSTSYNEQFF.